What follows is one T cell receptor (beta chain) and its context. These data originate in a study of T cell changes during pregnancy in multiple sclerosis. The table came from immunoSEQ multiplex PCR; TCRdb's copy has only in-frame clones and leaves some out. The repertoire holds 32,000 or so clones, around nine tenths seen once, with 0.39% in the top ten. V gave up 0 bases and J gave up 3 bases; unmatched junction bases: 12. Germline V CDR1 and CDR2: SGHRS, YFSETQ. This CDR3 is built from 17 residues. The receptor was isolated from a female donor with multiple sclerosis, enrolled in a pregnancy study. This specimen was CD4+ T cells from peripheral blood mononuclear cells, taken in the second trimester of pregnancy. The chain combines TRBV5-1 with TRBJ2-7; 7 bases are shared with TRBD2. As DNA, the CDR3 is TGCGCCAGCAGCTTGGCGGGGGGACCCGGGGGTCTCTACGAGCAGTACTTC. Amino acid sequence: CASSLAGGPGGLYEQYF.